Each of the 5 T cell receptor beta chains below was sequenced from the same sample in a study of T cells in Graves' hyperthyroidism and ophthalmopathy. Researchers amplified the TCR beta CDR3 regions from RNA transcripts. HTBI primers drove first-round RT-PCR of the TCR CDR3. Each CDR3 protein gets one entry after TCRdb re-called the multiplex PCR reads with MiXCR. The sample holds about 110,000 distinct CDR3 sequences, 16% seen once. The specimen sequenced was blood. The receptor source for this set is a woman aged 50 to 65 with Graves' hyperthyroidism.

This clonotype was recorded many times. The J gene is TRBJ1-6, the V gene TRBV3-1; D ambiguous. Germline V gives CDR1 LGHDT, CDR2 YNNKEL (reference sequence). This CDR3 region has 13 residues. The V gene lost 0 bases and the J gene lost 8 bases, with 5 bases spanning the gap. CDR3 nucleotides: TGTGCCAGCAGCCAAGAAAGGTATTCACCCCTCCACTTT. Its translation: CASSQERYSPLHF. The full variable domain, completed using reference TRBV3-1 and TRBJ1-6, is DTAVSQTPKYLVTQMGNDKSIKCEQNLGHDTMYWYKQDSKKFLKIMFSYNNKELIINETVPNRFSPKSPDKAHLNLHINSLELGDSAVYFCASSQERYSPLHFGNGTRLTVT.

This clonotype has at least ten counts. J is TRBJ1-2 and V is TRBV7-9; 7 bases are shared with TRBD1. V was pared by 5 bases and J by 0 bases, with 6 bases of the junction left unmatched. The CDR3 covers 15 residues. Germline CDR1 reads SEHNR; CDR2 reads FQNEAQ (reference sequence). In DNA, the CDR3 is TGTGCCAGCAGCATGGGACAGTCGTCTAACTATGGCTACACCTTC. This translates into CASSMGQSSNYGYTF. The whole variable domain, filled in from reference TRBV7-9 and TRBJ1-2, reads DTGVSQNPRHKITKRGQNVTFRCDPISEHNRLYWYRQTLGQGPEFLTYFQNEAQLEKSRLLSDRFSAERPKGSFSTLEIQRTEQGDSAMYLCASSMGQSSNYGYTFGSGTRLTVV.

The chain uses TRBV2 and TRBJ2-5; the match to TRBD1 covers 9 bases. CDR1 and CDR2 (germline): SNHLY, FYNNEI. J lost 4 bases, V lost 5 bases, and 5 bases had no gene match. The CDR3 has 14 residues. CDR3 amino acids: CASSLQGAGETQYF. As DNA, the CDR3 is TGTGCCAGCAGTCTACAGGGGGCTGGAGAGACCCAGTACTTC.

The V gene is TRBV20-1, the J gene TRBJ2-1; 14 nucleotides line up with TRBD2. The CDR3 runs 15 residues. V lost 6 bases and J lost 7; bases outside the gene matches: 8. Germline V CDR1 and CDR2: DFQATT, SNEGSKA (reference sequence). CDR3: CSAGPGTSGGNEQFF. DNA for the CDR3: TGCAGTGCCGGACCCGGGACTAGCGGGGGAAATGAGCAGTTCTTC.

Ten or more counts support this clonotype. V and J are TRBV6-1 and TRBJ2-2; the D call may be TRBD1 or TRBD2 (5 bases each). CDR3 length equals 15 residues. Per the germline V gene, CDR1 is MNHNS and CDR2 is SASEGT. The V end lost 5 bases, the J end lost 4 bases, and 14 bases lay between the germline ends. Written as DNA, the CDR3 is TGTGCCAGCAGTTACAGGAGGTCGGCCACCGGGGAGCTGTTTTTT. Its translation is CASSYRRSATGELFF.